This entry features one TCR beta chain sequence. These data belong to a study of beta chain features in type 1 diabetes. Germline CDR1 reads SQVTM; CDR2 reads ANQGSEA. Trimming cost V 2 bases and J 2 bases, with 10 bases left between them. There are 14 residues in the CDR3. The study reverse transcribed the entire isolated RNA, so it sequenced expressed TCRB transcripts. Libraries were prepared by immunoSEQ multiplex PCR; TCRdb keeps only in-frame clonotypes and omits some of them. Among fewer than 65,000 clones listed, approximately 62% were seen once. The chain links TRBV29-1 to TRBJ1-3, with D uncertain. The sequence was obtained from a woman aged 18-29 years in good health. The sequenced sample was Tregs from blood. CDR3 sequence (DNA): TGCAGCGTTGAAAGTACAGCAGCTGGAAACACCATATATTTT. It is translated as CSVESTAAGNTIYF.